This TCR beta chain was identified during a study of blood T cell repertoires in COVID-19 (TCRdb year 2020). A note on the overall study: Collaborator samples came from the United States, Italy and Spain and covered acute and convalescent phases of COVID-19. The prospective study material was composed of cDNA or gDNA derived from T cells, B-cell-depleted T cells, or PBMCs. Subjects who had been exposed to COVID-19, were actively infected with it, or had recovered from it provided the deeply sampled blood TCRbeta repertoires that made up the dataset. The repertoires were made available in a free public database intended to serve as a resource for research on the immune response to SARS-CoV-2. The samples were drawn from two sources: the first 160 participants of the ongoing ImmuneRACE study, and 1,254 subjects contributed by 6 global collaborators. Nearly every sample came with metadata listing a de-identified subject ID, COVID-19 status, age in years and sex. Where available, HLA class I and class II types were obtained from metadata supplied by the sample provider rather than from assay-based typing.

The full study reports these points: The amount of clinical and demographic metadata varied by source and participant and was provided uncurated.

Participants in the prospective study were aged roughly 18 to 89 years, lived in 20 to 25 United States geographic areas, and enrolled through a virtual design. To assign participants to cohorts, the prospective study relied on clinical history that participants themselves reported in a screening survey and a study questionnaire. For ImmuneRACE Cohort 3, a participant was defined as recovered based on two consecutive negative NP/OP PCR tests, clearance by a healthcare professional, or resolution of symptoms. Mobile phlebotomists in the prospective study collected whole blood, serum and a nasopharyngeal or oropharyngeal swab from every participant. Over a 2-month period, participants in the prospective study had the option of providing additional blood draws and questionnaires. Blood samples from the prospective study were shipped frozen or at room temperature prior to DNA extraction. CDR1 and CDR2 (MNHEY, SMNVEV) derive from the germline V gene (reference sequence). The cysteine opens and the phenylalanine closes a CDR3 of 13 amino acids. CDR3 DNA only is kept here, 39 bases in frame from base 1. Compared with germline, V lacks 7 bases and J lacks 4 bases; bases without a gene match: 3.

TCRbeta CDR3 regions were amplified from genomic DNA by means of the immunoSEQ Assay, a bias-controlled multiplex PCR. Per the authors' processing: Nucleated cell counts per sample were estimated from amplification of reference gene primers within the assay. To quantify the absolute abundance of each unique TCRbeta CDR3 rearrangement, sequence reads were collapsed and filtered. For each sample, productive Simpson clonality was calculated by taking the square root of Simpson's diversity index across productive rearrangements. TCRdb provides this immuneACCESS table in a form limited to in-frame rearrangements. Some clones are lacking; in checked studies, under half of them reflect an unresolved V gene, and why the rest are absent is not known. From that table come the V and J calls and clone size; the DNA was used to work out D and trimming. The sample table records 450,000 to 500,000 clones; around nine tenths of these occur just once. The ten top clones hold approximately 8.3% of the sample.

To note about this clone: Its antigen is unknown. One base away there is no much larger clone; base qualities are not given.

Sequencing used PBMCs or T cells enriched from blood (not recorded which). The sequence was collected from a woman aged 60-70 years who had recovered from COVID-19. Recombination joined TRBV27 with TRBJ2-1, and 8 junctional nucleotides match TRBD1. CDR3 sequence: CASTRGPYNEQFF. The nucleotide sequence reads TGTGCCAGCACCAGGGGGCCTTACAATGAGCAGTTCTTC.